This T cell receptor (beta chain) was sequenced in a study of blood T cell repertoires in COVID-19. Across the study: Specimens from acute and convalescent COVID-19 originated in the United States, Italy and Spain. In each case, the material was cDNA or gDNA derived from T cells, B-cell-depleted T cells, or PBMCs.

The CDR3 is made up of 15 amino acids. Germline V gene data show CDR1 as SSHAT and CDR2 as FNYEAQ (reference sequence). This clone is a singleton in its sample. Relative to the germline gene, one junction end is altered; a read error may explain this. In the authors' methods: Amplification with reference gene primers provided the estimates of nucleated cell counts. The assay was immunoSEQ multiplex PCR, and TCRdb's table has in-frame clones only and misses some. The V and J calls and clone size come from that table; D and trimming were worked out from the DNA. The sample lists 150,000 to 180,000 clones, approximately 85% seen once, with about 0.63% in the top ten. Seattle patients were enrolled during active infection and followed longitudinally.

The source is a man aged 55 to 70 with COVID-19, enrolled during active disease. The chain joins TRBV7-7 to TRBJ2-2; 10 nucleotides agree with TRBD1. The specimen sequenced was peripheral blood. The CDR3 DNA sequence: TGTGCTAGCAGGCCCGGGACAGGGGTAACCGGGGAGCTGTTTTTT. Translated, it gives CASRPGTGVTGELFF.